A single T cell receptor beta chain is shown here with its context. This sample stems from a study of shared clonotypes between healthy human individuals. This table comes from immunoSEQ multiplex PCR, and its TCRdb copy is limited to in-frame clones, with some not included. The data show nearly 2 million clones, roughly 95% seen once. CD8 cells regarded as naive lacked CD45RO, were positively chosen for CCR7, and omitted terminally differentiated effector memory CD45RA+ cells. Germline CDR1 reads SQVTM; CDR2 reads ANQGSEA. There are 11 residues in the CDR3. The sequenced sample was naive CD8+ T cells sorted from blood. This rearrangement joins TRBV29-1 to TRBJ1-1; unclear D gene. The receptor comes from a man aged 18-30 years in good health. CDR3 region: CSVESDTEAFF. In DNA form, the CDR3 reads TGCAGTGTCGAGTCCGACACTGAAGCTTTCTTT.